Here is one T cell receptor (beta chain) with its context. These data come from a study of T-cell reconstitution after alpha-beta-depleted transplantation in children. Germline V gene sequence: CDR1 DFQATT, CDR2 SNEGSKA (reference sequence). The germline V and J ends were trimmed by 4 bases and 10 bases, with 14 bases remaining between them. The CDR3 loop spans 12 amino acids. Researchers prepared the TCRbeta library using unique molecular identifiers, the study reports. TCRdb used MiXCR to reprocess the PCR reads, holding one entry per CDR3 protein. The repertoire has approximately 400,000 distinct CDR3 sequences, roughly 10% of them found once; the top ten carry about 5%.

The specimen comprised PBMCs from the stem cell graft donor, sampled from the stem cell graft. The chain couples TRBV20-1 to TRBJ2-1, with D perhaps TRBD2 (6 bases). This receptor was taken from a human donor who donated a stem cell graft to a child with acute myeloid leukemia. CDR3 residues: CSATGVAGEQFF. The CDR3 nucleotides are TGCAGTGCTACCGGTGTGGCGGGAGAGCAGTTCTTC.